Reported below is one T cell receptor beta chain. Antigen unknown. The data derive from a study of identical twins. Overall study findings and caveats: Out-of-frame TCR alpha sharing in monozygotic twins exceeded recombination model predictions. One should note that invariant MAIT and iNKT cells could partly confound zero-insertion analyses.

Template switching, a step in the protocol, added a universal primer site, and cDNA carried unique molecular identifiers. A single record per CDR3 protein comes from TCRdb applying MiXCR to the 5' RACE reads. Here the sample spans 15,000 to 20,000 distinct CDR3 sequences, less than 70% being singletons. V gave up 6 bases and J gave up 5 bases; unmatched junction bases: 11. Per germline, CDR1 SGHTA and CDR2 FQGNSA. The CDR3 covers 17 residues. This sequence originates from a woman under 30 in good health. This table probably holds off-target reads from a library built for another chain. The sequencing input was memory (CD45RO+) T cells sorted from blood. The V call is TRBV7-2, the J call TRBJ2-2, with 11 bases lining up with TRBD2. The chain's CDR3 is CASRRPLAGGGTGELFF. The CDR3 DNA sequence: TGTGCCAGCAGAAGGCCCCTAGCGGGAGGAGGAACCGGGGAGCTGTTTTTT. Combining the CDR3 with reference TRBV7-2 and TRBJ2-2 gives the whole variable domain GAGVSQSPSNKVTEKGKDVELRCDPISGHTALYWYRQSLGQGLEFLIYFQGNSAPDKSGLPSDRFSAERTGGSVSTLTIQRTQQEDSAVYLCASRRPLAGGGTGELFFGEGSRLTVL.